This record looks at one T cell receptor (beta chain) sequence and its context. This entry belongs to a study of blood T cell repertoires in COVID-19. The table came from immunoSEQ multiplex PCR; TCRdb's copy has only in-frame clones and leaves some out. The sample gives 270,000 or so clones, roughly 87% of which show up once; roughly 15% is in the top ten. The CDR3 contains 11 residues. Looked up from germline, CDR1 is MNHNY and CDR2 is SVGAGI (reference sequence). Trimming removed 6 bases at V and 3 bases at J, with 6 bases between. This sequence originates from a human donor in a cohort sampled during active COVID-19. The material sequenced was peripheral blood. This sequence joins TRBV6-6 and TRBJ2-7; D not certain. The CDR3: CASREIYEQYF. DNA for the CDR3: TGTGCCAGCAGAGAGATCTACGAGCAGTACTTC.